This passage covers 16 T cell receptor beta chains from one sample sequenced in a study of Graves' ophthalmopathy and Graves' hyperthyroidism. Investigators amplified TCR beta CDR3 regions from RNA transcripts. Scientists carried out first-round RT-PCR using HTBI primers and then a second-round multiplex PCR. TCRdb reprocessed the multiplex PCR reads with MiXCR, giving one entry per CDR3 protein. The data contain some 400,000 distinct CDR3 sequences, about 16% of them singletons. The specimen was peripheral blood. The receptors come from a woman aged 18-30 years with Graves' ophthalmopathy.

This clonotype has at least ten counts. The gene calls are TRBV6-1 and TRBJ2-5; D gene ambiguous. The CDR3 is made up of 13 amino acids. CDR1 and CDR2 (germline): MNHNS, SASEGT. V was shortened by 1 base and J by 2 bases, with 5 bases between the two germline ends. The CDR3 here is CASSEVQQETQYF. The CDR3 DNA sequence: TGTGCCAGCAGTGAAGTCCAGCAAGAGACCCAGTACTTC.

This clonotype has ten or more counts. The rearrangement links TRBV29-1 to TRBJ1-1, with 12 bases that match TRBD1. Germline loops: CDR1 SQVTM, CDR2 ANQGSEA. Trimming at V came to 8 bases and at J to 0 bases, leaving 7 bases not matched to a gene. The CDR3 is 15 residues long. The CDR3 reads CSLRGQGAMNTEAFF. The CDR3 region has the DNA TGCAGCTTACGGGGACAGGGGGCTATGAACACTGAAGCTTTCTTT.

This clonotype was seen only once. The J gene is TRBJ1-2, the V gene TRBV7-2; 8 bases agree with TRBD1. The trim removed 5 bases at V and 4 bases at J, leaving 6 bases unmatched. The CDR3 has 14 amino acids. In germline, CDR1 is SGHTA, CDR2 FQGNSA. CDR3 in amino acids: CASSMNQGAYGYTF. DNA of the CDR3: TGTGCCAGCAGCATGAATCAGGGGGCCTATGGCTACACCTTC.

This chain connects TRBV5-1 to TRBJ2-5; 7 positions match TRBD2. Germline CDR1 is SGHRS and CDR2 is YFSETQ. This CDR3 has 16 residues. Trimming removed 4 bases from V and 5 bases from J; junction bases left unmatched: 14. CDR3 nucleotide sequence: TGCGCCAGCAGCGTCGGAGCCGGGACTACCCGGGAGACCCAGTACTTC. Protein sequence: CASSVGAGTTRETQYF.

This clonotype was seen ten or more times. CDR3 nucleotides: TGCAGCGGTACAGGGGGAGAGGAGACCCAGTACTTC. This encodes CSGTGGEETQYF. V and J are TRBV29-1 and TRBJ2-5, with 8 bases identical to TRBD1. Per the germline V gene, CDR1 is SQVTM and CDR2 is ANQGSEA. CDR3 length: 12 residues. V shed 7 bases and J 5 bases; nucleotides not matched to a gene: 6.

The V call is TRBV19, the J call TRBJ1-6; D is unclear. From germline, CDR1 is LNHDA and CDR2 SQIVND (reference sequence). V gave up 3 bases and J gave up 4 bases, with 7 bases separating them. This CDR3 comprises 14 residues. In DNA, the CDR3 is TGTGCCAGTAGTATGGGCGCGTATAATTCACCCCTCCACTTT. This sequence encodes CASSMGAYNSPLHF.

The chain carries TRBV28 and TRBJ1-5; 7 bases map to TRBD1. The CDR3 extends over 14 amino acids. Germline V gene lookup returns CDR1 MDHEN and CDR2 SYDVKM. Trimming removed 5 bases from V and 1 base from J; junction bases left unmatched: 2. CDR3 bases: TGTGCCAGCAGTAAGGACAGGAGCAATCAGCCCCAGCATTTT. The encoded protein is CASSKDRSNQPQHF.

This clonotype was picked up many times. This chain uses TRBV12-3 or TRBV12-4 with TRBJ1-1, with 7 bases identical to TRBD1. V lost 3 bases to trimming and J lost 6 bases; unmatched junction nucleotides: 10. This CDR3 is built from 15 residues. The CDR3 nucleotides are TGTGCCAGCAGTTTCTACCGGGACAGCCCCGCTGAAGCTTTCTTT. This gives the protein CASSFYRDSPAEAFF.

The sample holds many counts of this clonotype. V usage is TRBV11-2 and J usage is TRBJ2-7; 7 bases are shared with TRBD1. Germline CDR1 SGHAT, CDR2 FQNNGV. The V segment lost 6 bases and the J segment 2 bases; nucleotides outside the gene matches: 7. The CDR3 has 14 residues. The CDR3 DNA is TGTGCCAGCAGTGGGACAGCGACCGCCTACGAGCAGTACTTC. Its protein is CASSGTATAYEQYF.

This clonotype was observed at least ten times. The chain combines TRBV4-3 with TRBJ2-5; 10 bases are shared with TRBD2. The germline CDR1 and CDR2 sequences are LGHNA and YSLEER. This CDR3 contains 17 residues. With 0 bases clipped from V and 4 bases from J, the junction kept 8 bases outside the gene matches. The CDR3 DNA is TGCGCCAGCAGCCAAGATATAGCGGGAGGTATATTAGAGACCCAGTACTTC. Encoded protein: CASSQDIAGGILETQYF.

There are many counts of this clonotype. This chain joins TRBV4-3 and TRBJ1-2, with D possibly matching TRBD1 (5 bases). Germline V gives CDR1 LGHNA, CDR2 YSLEER. The CDR3 loop spans 13 amino acids. V dropped 0 bases and J dropped 8 bases, with 10 bases sitting between them. The CDR3 nucleotides are TGCGCCAGCAGCCAAGATCCGGGGGAAGGCTACACCTTC. Translation: CASSQDPGEGYTF.

This clonotype showed up many times. The chain carries TRBV19 and TRBJ2-2; D is undetermined. Germline V lookup: CDR1 LNHDA, CDR2 SQIVND (reference sequence). The V gene lost 3 bases and the J gene lost 3 bases, with 2 bases spanning the gap. The CDR3 extends over 12 amino acids. The CDR3 region is CASSMDTGELFF. DNA for the CDR3: TGTGCCAGTAGTATGGACACCGGGGAGCTGTTTTTT.

This clonotype has only a few counts. This sequence joins TRBV3-1 and TRBJ2-7, with D hard to call. CDR3 length: 11 amino acids. V was pared by 0 bases and J by 6 bases, with 3 bases between. CDR1 is LGHDT, CDR2 YNNKEL, per germline (reference sequence). The CDR3 protein is CASSQDAEQYF. In DNA, the CDR3 is TGTGCCAGCAGCCAAGACGCCGAGCAGTACTTC.

The genes are TRBV12-3 or TRBV12-4 and TRBJ1-3, with D tentatively TRBD1 (5 bases). Trimming removed 6 bases at V and 0 bases at J, with 12 bases between. The CDR3 length is 15 residues. The CDR3 region has the DNA TGTGCCAGCAGCCCGCGGGGCGGCTCTGGAAACACCATATATTTT. This sequence encodes CASSPRGGSGNTIYF.

This clonotype was picked up many times. The V and J genes are TRBV6-2 or TRBV6-3 and TRBJ1-5, with D perhaps matching TRBD1 (6 bases). Germline V gene data show CDR1 as MNHEY and CDR2 as SVGEGT. V lost 2 bases and J lost 4, with 12 bases in between. This CDR3 has 15 amino acids. CDR3 in amino acids: CASSYTQGLNQPQHF. The DNA of the CDR3 is TGTGCCAGCAGTTACACACAGGGTTTAAATCAGCCCCAGCATTTT.

This clonotype was detected ten times or more. This rearrangement joins TRBV28 to TRBJ2-5; 10 nucleotides align to TRBD2. V dropped 6 bases and J dropped 4; count of bases not matched to a gene: 2. The CDR3 consists of 13 residues. The germline CDR1 and CDR2 sequences are MDHEN and SYDVKM. CDR3 in DNA: TGTGCCAGCAGGCTAGCGGGGGCAGAGACCCAGTACTTC. Protein product: CASRLAGAETQYF.